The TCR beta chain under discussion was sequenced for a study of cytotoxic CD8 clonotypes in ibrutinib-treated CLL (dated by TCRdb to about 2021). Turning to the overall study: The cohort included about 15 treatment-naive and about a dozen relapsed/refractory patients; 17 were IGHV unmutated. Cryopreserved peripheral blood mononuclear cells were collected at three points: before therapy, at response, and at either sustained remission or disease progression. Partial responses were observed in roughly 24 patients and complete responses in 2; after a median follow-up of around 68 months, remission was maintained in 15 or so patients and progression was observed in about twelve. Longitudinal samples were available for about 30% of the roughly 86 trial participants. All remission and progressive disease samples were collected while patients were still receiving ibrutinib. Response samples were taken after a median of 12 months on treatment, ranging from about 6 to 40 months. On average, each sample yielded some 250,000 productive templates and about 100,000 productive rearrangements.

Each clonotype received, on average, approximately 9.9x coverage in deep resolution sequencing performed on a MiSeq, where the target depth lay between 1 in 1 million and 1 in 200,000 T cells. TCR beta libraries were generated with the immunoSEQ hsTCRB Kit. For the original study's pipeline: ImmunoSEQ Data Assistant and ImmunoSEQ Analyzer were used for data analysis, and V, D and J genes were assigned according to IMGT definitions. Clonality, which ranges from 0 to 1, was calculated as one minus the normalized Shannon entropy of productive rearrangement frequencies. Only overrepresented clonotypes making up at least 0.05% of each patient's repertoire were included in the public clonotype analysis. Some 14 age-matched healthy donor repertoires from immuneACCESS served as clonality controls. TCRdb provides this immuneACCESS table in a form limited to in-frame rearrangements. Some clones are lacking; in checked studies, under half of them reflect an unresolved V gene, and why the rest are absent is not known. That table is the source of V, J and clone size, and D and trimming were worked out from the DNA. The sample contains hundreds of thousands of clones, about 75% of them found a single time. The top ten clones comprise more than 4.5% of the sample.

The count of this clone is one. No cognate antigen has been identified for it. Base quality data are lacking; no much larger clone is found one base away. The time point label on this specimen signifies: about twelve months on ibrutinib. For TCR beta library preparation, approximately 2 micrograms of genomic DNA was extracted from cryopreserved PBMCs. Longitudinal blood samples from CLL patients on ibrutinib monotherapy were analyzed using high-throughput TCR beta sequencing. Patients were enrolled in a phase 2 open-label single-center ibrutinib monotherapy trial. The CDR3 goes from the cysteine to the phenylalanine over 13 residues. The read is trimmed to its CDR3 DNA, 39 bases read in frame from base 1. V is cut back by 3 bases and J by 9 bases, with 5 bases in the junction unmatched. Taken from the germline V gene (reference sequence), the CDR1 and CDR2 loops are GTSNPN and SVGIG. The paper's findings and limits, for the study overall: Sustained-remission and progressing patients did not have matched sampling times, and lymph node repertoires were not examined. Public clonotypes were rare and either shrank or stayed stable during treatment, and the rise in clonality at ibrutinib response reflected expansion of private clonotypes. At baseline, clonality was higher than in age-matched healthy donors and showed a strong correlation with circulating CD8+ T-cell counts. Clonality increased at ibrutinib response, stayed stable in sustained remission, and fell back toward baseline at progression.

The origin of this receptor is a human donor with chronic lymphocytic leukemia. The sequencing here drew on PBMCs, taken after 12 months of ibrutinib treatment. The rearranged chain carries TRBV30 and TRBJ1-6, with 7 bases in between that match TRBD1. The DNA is TGTGCCTGGAGAGGCAGGGGGGTTTCACCCCTCCACTTT. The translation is CAWRGRGVSPLHF.